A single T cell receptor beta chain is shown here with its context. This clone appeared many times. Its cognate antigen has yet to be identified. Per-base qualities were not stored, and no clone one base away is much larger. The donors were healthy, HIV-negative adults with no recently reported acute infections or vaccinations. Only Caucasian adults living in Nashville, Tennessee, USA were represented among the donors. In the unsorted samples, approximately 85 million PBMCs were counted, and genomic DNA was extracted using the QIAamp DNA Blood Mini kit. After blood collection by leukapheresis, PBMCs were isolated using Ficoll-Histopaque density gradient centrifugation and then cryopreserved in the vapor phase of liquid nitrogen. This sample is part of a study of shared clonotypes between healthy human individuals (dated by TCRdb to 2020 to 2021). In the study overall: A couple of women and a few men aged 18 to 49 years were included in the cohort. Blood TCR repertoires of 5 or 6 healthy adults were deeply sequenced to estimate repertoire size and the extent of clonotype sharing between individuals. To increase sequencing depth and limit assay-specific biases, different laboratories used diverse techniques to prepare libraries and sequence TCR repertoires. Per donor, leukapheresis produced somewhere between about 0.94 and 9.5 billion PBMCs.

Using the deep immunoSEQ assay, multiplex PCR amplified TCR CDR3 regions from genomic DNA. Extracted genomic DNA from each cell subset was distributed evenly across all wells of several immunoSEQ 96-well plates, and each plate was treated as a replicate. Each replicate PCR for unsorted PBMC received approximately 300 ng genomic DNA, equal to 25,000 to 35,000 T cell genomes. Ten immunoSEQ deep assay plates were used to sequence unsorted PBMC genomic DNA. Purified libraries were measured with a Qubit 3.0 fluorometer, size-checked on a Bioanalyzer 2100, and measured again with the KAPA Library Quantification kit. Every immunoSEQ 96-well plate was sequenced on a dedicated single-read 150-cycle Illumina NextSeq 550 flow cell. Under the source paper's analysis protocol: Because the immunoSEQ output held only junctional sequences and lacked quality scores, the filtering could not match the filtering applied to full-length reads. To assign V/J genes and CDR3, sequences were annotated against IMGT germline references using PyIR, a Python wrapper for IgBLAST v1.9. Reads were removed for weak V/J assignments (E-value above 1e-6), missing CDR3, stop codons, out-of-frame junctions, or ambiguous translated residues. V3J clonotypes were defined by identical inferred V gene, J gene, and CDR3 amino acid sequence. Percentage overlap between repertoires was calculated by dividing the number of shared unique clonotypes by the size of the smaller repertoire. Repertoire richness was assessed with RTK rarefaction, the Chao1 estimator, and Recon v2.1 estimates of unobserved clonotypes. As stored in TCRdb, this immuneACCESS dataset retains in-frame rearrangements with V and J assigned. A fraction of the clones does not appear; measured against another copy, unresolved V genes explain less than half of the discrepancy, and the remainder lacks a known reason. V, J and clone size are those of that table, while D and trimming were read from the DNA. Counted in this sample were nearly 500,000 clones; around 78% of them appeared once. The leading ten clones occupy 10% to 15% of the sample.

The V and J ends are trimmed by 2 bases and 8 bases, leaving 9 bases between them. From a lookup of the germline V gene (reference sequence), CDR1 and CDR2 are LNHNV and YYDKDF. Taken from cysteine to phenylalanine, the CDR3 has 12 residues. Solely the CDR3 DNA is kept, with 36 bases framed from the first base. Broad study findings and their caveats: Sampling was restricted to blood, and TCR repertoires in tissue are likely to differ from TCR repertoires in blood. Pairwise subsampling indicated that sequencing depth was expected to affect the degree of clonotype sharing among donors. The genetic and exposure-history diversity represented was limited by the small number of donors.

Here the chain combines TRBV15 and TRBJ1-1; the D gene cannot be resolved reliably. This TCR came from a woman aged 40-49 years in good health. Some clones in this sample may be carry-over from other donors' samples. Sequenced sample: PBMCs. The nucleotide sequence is TGTGCCACCAGCAGACACCAAGGGGAAGCTTTCTTT. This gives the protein CATSRHQGEAFF.